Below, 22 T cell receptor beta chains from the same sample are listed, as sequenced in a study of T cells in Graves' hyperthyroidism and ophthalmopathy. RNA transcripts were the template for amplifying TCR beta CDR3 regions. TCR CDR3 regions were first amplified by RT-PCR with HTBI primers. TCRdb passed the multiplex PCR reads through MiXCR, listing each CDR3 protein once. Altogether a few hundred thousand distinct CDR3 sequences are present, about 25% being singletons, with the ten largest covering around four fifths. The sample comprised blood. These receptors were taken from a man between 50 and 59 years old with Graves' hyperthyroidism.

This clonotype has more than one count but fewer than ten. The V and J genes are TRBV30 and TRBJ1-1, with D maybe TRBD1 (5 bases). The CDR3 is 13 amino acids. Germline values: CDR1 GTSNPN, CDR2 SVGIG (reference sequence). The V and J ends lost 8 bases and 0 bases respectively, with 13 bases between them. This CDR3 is CARREPLNTEAFF. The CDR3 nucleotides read TGTGCCCGCAGGGAACCACTGAACACTGAAGCTTTCTTT.

CDR3 sequence: CASSLLGTMQFF. CDR3 DNA: TGTGCCAGCAGCTTACTCGGGACCATGCAGTTCTTC. The gene calls are TRBV7-9 and TRBJ2-1, with D perhaps matching TRBD1 or TRBD2 (5 bases each). CDR3 size: 12 residues. CDR1 and CDR2 (germline): SEHNR, FQNEAQ (reference sequence). V was trimmed by 2 bases and J by 12 bases, leaving 11 bases between them.

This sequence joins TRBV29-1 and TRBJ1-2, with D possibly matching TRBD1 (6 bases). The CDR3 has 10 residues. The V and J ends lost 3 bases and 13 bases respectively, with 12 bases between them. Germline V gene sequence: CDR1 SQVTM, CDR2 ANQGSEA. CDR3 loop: CSVDSGAVTF. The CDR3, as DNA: TGCAGCGTTGATTCGGGGGCCGTCACCTTC.

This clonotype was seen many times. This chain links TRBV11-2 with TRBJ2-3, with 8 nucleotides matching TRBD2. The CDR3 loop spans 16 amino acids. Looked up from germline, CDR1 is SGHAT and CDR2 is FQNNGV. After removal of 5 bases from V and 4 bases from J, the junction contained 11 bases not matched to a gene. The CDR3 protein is CASSQTSGLTPDTQYF. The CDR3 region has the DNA TGTGCCAGCAGCCAAACTAGCGGCCTCACCCCAGATACGCAGTATTTT.

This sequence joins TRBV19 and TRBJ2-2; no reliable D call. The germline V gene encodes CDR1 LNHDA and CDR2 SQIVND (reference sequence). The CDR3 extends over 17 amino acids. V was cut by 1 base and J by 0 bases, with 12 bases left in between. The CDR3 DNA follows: TGTGCCAGTAGTATAGTCTGGCCAGCTTCGAACACCGGGGAGCTGTTTTTT. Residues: CASSIVWPASNTGELFF. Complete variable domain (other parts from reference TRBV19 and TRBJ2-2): DGGITQSPKYLFRKEGQNVTLSCEQNLNHDAMYWYRQDPGQGLRLIYYSQIVNDFQKGDIAEGYSVSREKKESFPLTVTSAQKNPTAFYLCASSIVWPASNTGELFFGEGSRLTVL.

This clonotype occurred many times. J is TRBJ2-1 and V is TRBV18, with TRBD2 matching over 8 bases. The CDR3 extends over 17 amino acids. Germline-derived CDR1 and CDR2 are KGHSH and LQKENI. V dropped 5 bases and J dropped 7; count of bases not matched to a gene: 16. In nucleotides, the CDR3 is TGTGCCAGCTCAGGAGGCTTTGCACTAGCGGTAGCTAATGAGCAGTTCTTC. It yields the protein CASSGGFALAVANEQFF.

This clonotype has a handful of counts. CDR3 in amino acids: CASSQGAVTDTQYF. DNA for the CDR3: TGTGCCAGCAGCCAAGGGGCCGTCACAGATACGCAGTATTTT. The rearrangement links TRBV3-1 to TRBJ2-3; D unresolved. CDR1 and CDR2 from the germline V gene are LGHDT and YNNKEL (reference sequence). V was pared by 1 base and J by 2 bases, with 7 bases between. The length of the CDR3 is 14 residues.

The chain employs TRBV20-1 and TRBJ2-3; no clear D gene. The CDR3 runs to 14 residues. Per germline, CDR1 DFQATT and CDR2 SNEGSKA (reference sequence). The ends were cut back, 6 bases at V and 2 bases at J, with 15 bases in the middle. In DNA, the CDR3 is TGCAGTGCCCCAGGTGGCGTAGTCACAGATACGCAGTATTTT. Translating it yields CSAPGGVVTDTQYF.

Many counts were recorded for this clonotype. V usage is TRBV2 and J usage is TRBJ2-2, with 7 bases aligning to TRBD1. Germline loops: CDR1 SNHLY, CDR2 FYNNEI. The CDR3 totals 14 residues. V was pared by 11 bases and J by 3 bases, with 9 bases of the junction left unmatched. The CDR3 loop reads CAGQTGFDTGELFF. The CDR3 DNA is TGTGCCGGCCAGACAGGGTTCGACACCGGGGAGCTGTTTTTT.

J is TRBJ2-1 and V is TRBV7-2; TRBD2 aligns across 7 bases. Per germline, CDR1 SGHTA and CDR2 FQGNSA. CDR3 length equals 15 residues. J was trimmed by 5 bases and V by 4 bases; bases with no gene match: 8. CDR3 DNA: TGTGCCAGCAGCTGGACCGGGACTACTAACAATGAGCAGTTCTTC. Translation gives CASSWTGTTNNEQFF.

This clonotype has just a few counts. CDR3 in DNA: TGTGCCTGGGGGATGACAGGGGGGAACACTGAAGCTTTCTTT. Amino acid sequence: CAWGMTGGNTEAFF. The chain couples TRBV30 to TRBJ1-1, with TRBD1 matching over 9 bases. V was clipped by 5 bases and J by 1 base; unmatched bases: 5. Germline values: CDR1 GTSNPN, CDR2 SVGIG (reference sequence). The CDR3 consists of 14 residues.

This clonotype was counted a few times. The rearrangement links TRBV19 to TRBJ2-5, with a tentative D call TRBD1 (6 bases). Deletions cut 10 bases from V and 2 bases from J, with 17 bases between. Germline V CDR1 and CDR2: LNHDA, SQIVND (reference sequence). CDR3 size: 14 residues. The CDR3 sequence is CATKKSQGQETQYF. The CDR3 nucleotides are TGTGCCACAAAAAAAAGTCAGGGGCAAGAGACCCAGTACTTC.

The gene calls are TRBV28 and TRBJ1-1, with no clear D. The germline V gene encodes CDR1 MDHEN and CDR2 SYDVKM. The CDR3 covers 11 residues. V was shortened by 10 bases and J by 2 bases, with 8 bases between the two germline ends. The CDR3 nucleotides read TGTGCCATCAGCCTTAACACTGAAGCTTTCTTT. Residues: CAISLNTEAFF. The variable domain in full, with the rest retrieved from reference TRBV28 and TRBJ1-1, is DVKVTQSSRYLVKRTGEKVFLECVQDMDHENMFWYRQDPGLGLRLIYFSYDVKMKEKGDIPEGYSVSREKKERFSLILESASTNQTSMYLCAISLNTEAFFGQGTRLTVV.

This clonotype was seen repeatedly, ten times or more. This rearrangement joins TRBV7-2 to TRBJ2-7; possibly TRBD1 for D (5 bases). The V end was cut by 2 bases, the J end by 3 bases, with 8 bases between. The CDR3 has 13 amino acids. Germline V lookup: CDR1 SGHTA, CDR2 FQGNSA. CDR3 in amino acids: CASSLWGSYEQYF. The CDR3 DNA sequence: TGTGCCAGCAGCTTATGGGGCAGCTACGAGCAGTACTTC.

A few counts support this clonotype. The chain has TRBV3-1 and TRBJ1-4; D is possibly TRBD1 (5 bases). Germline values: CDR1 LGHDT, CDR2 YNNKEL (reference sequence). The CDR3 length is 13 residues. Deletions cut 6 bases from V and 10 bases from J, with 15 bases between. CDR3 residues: CASSWDRKGKLFF. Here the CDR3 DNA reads TGTGCCAGCAGTTGGGACCGCAAGGGAAAACTGTTTTTT.

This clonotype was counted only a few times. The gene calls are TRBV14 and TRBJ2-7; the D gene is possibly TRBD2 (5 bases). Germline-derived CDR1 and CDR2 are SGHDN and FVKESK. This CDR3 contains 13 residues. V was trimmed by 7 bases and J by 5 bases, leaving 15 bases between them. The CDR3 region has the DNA TGTGCCAGCACCCGGGGTAGCTGGGACGAGCAGTACTTC. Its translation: CASTRGSWDEQYF.

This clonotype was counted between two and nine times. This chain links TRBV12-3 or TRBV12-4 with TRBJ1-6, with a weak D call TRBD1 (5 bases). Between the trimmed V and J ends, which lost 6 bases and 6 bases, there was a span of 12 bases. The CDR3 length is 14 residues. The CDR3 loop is CASSYQGINSPLHF. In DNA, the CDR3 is TGTGCCAGCAGCTACCAGGGAATTAATTCACCCCTCCACTTT.

CDR3 sequence reads: CASMSLSPPNSPLHF. CDR3 nucleotide sequence: TGTGCCAGCATGTCCCTTTCGCCTCCTAATTCACCCCTCCACTTT. The rearrangement uses TRBV6-2 or TRBV6-3 and TRBJ1-6; D remains ambiguous. Germline V gives CDR1 MNHEY, CDR2 SVGEGT. The V end was cut by 7 bases, the J end by 6 bases, with 16 bases between. The CDR3 contains 15 residues.

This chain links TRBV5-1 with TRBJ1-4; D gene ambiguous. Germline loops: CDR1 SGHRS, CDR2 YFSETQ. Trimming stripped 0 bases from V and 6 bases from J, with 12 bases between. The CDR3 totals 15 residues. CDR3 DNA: TGCGCCAGCAGCTTGGGACCTACAAAAGATGAAAAACTGTTTTTT. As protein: CASSLGPTKDEKLFF.

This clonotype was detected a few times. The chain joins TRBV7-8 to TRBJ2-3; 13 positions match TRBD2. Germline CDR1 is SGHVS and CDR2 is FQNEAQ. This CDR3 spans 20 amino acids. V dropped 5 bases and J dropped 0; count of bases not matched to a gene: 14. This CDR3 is CASSTILRGTSGASTDTQYF. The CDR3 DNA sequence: TGTGCCAGCAGCACCATCCTTCGAGGGACTAGCGGGGCTAGCACAGATACGCAGTATTTT.

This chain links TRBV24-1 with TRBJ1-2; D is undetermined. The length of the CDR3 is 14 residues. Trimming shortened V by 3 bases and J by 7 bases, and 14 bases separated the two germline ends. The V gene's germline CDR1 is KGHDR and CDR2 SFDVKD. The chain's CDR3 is CATSDGLGVSGYTF. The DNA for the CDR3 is TGTGCCACCAGTGATGGGCTCGGCGTCAGTGGCTACACCTTC.

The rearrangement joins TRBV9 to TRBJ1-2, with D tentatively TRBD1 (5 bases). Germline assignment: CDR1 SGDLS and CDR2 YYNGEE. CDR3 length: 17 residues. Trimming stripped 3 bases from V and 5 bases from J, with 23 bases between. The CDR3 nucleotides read TGTGCCAGCAGCGCACTTGGTGGTAGAACTCGGGGGTATGGCTACACCTTC. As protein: CASSALGGRTRGYGYTF.